The rows below give T cell receptor beta chains drawn from one sample of a study of post-analysis software for immune sequencing data. TCRdb reprocessed the PCR reads via MiXCR and lists one record per CDR3 protein. The sample lists 450,000 to 650,000 distinct CDR3 sequences; about 44% were seen once. Sequencing was carried out using blood. The receptors were gathered from a girl between 10 and 17 years old with multiple sclerosis. The CDR3 runs from the conserved cysteine through the conserved F or W. D genes are given only for firm matches. Clone sizes are given selectively: once, few, many, or a class where the clone is expanded.

len: 14; abundance: NA; j_gene: TRBJ1-2; v_gene: TRBV5-6; d_gene: NA; CDR3aa: CASNPNRANYGYTF; CDR3nt: TGTGCCAGCAACCCCAACAGGGCTAACTATGGCTACACCTTC
len: 15; abundance: NA; j_gene: TRBJ2-6; v_gene: TRBV3-1; d_gene: NA; CDR3aa: CASSQSRAGANVLTF; CDR3nt: TGTGCCAGCAGCCAATCCCGAGCTGGGGCCAACGTCCTGACTTTC
len: 16; abundance: NA; j_gene: TRBJ2-7; v_gene: TRBV3-1; d_gene: TRBD2; CDR3aa: CASSPEILGGLNEQYF; CDR3nt: TGTGCCAGCAGCCCCGAAATTCTCGGGGGGTTAAACGAGCAGTACTTC
len: 14; abundance: few; j_gene: TRBJ2-1; v_gene: TRBV29-1; d_gene: NA; CDR3aa: CSVVGQKLGNEQFF; CDR3nt: TGCAGCGTTGTGGGTCAGAAACTGGGGAATGAGCAGTTCTTC
len: 15; abundance: few; j_gene: TRBJ1-1; v_gene: TRBV12-3/TRBV12-4; d_gene: TRBD1; CDR3aa: CASSLGTGLNTEAFF; CDR3nt: TGTGCCAGCAGTCTAGGGACAGGGCTGAACACTGAAGCTTTCTTT
len: 16; abundance: NA; j_gene: TRBJ2-1; v_gene: TRBV6-5; d_gene: NA; CDR3aa: CASTPQVGSAYNEQFF; CDR3nt: TGTGCCAGCACCCCCCAAGTGGGGAGTGCTTACAATGAGCAGTTCTTC
len: 13; abundance: few; j_gene: TRBJ2-1; v_gene: TRBV11-1; d_gene: NA; CDR3aa: CASMTLARNEQFF; CDR3nt: TGTGCCAGCATGACTCTAGCACGCAATGAGCAGTTCTTC
len: 15; abundance: many; j_gene: TRBJ2-7; v_gene: TRBV28; d_gene: NA; CDR3aa: CASSLTGRVQYEQYF; CDR3nt: TGTGCCAGCAGTTTAACGGGCAGGGTGCAGTACGAGCAGTACTTC
len: 13; abundance: few; j_gene: TRBJ2-7; v_gene: TRBV24-1; d_gene: NA; CDR3aa: CATSDLLGYEQYF; CDR3nt: TGTGCCACCAGTGATTTGCTAGGGTACGAGCAGTACTTC
len: 13; abundance: few; j_gene: TRBJ2-7; v_gene: TRBV20-1; d_gene: TRBD2; CDR3aa: CSASGTSAYEQYF; CDR3nt: TGCAGTGCTTCCGGGACTAGCGCCTACGAGCAGTACTTC
len: 15; abundance: NA; j_gene: TRBJ1-2; v_gene: TRBV12-3/TRBV12-4; d_gene: NA; CDR3aa: CAGSPGGGCLYGYTF; CDR3nt: TGTGCCGGCAGTCCAGGAGGGGGGTGCCTCTATGGCTACACCTTC
len: 13; abundance: few; j_gene: TRBJ2-1; v_gene: TRBV6-2/TRBV6-3; d_gene: TRBD2; CDR3aa: CAVRGGSYNEQFF; CDR3nt: TGTGCCGTCCGGGGGGGCTCCTACAATGAGCAGTTCTTC
len: 14; abundance: NA; j_gene: TRBJ1-2; v_gene: TRBV27; d_gene: TRBD1; CDR3aa: CASSSSGTAYGYTF; CDR3nt: TGTGCCAGCAGTTCATCCGGGACAGCCTATGGCTACACCTTC
len: 14; abundance: many; j_gene: TRBJ2-1; v_gene: TRBV11-2; d_gene: NA; CDR3aa: CASSLGQSNNEQFF; CDR3nt: TGTGCCAGCAGCTTAGGCCAAAGTAACAATGAGCAGTTCTTC
len: 16; abundance: NA; j_gene: TRBJ2-1; v_gene: TRBV27; d_gene: NA; CDR3aa: CASSFGAEGPGNEQFF; CDR3nt: TGTGCCAGCAGTTTTGGAGCAGAAGGTCCGGGCAATGAGCAGTTCTTC
len: 17; abundance: NA; j_gene: TRBJ2-1; v_gene: TRBV12-3/TRBV12-4; d_gene: TRBD2; CDR3aa: CASSSTSGRALIDEQFF; CDR3nt: TGTGCCAGCAGCTCTACTAGCGGGAGGGCCCTTATAGATGAGCAGTTCTTC
len: 18; abundance: NA; j_gene: TRBJ2-2; v_gene: TRBV20-1; d_gene: TRBD2; CDR3aa: CSALTGITTSGRFGELFF; CDR3nt: TGCAGTGCTCTGACAGGGATTACTACTAGCGGGAGGTTCGGGGAGCTGTTTTTT
len: 12; abundance: few; j_gene: TRBJ2-3; v_gene: TRBV7-8; d_gene: NA; CDR3aa: CASFERGDTQYF; CDR3nt: TGTGCCAGCTTTGAGAGGGGAGATACGCAGTATTTT
len: 15; abundance: NA; j_gene: TRBJ2-3; v_gene: TRBV6-5; d_gene: NA; CDR3aa: CASNRGGYNTDTQYF; CDR3nt: TGTGCCAGCAATCGCGGGGGCTACAACACAGATACGCAGTATTTT
len: 14; abundance: few; j_gene: TRBJ1-5; v_gene: TRBV29-1; d_gene: TRBD1; CDR3aa: CSASGQYSNQPQHF; CDR3nt: TGCAGCGCCTCGGGACAGTATAGCAATCAGCCCCAGCATTTT
len: 19; abundance: NA; j_gene: TRBJ2-1; v_gene: TRBV12-3/TRBV12-4; d_gene: TRBD2; CDR3aa: CASSLAGLAGLLASNEQFF; CDR3nt: TGTGCCAGCAGTTTAGCGGGACTAGCGGGATTGTTGGCTAGCAATGAGCAGTTCTTC
len: 15; abundance: NA; j_gene: TRBJ2-1; v_gene: TRBV27; d_gene: NA; CDR3aa: CASSLTDRGLGTQFF; CDR3nt: TGTGCCAGCAGTTTGACAGATAGGGGGTTGGGGACCCAGTTCTTC
len: 13; abundance: NA; j_gene: TRBJ1-2; v_gene: TRBV12-3/TRBV12-4; d_gene: TRBD1; CDR3aa: CASSRQGSVSYTF; CDR3nt: TGTGCCAGCAGTCGACAGGGTAGCGTAAGCTACACCTTC
len: 15; abundance: few; j_gene: TRBJ2-7; v_gene: TRBV6-5; d_gene: NA; CDR3aa: CASSYSPPGHYEQYF; CDR3nt: TGTGCCAGCAGTTACTCCCCACCGGGACACTACGAGCAGTACTTC
len: 13; abundance: NA; j_gene: TRBJ1-1; v_gene: TRBV29-1; d_gene: NA; CDR3aa: CSVGAGVNTEAFF; CDR3nt: TGCAGCGTTGGGGCGGGGGTAAACACTGAAGCTTTCTTT
len: 15; abundance: once; j_gene: TRBJ1-4; v_gene: TRBV7-2; d_gene: TRBD1; CDR3aa: CASSLMGQVNEKLFF; CDR3nt: TGTGCCAGCAGCTTAATGGGACAGGTTAATGAAAAACTGTTTTTT
len: 16; abundance: few; j_gene: TRBJ2-7; v_gene: TRBV5-1; d_gene: TRBD1; CDR3aa: CASSSTPGQGTHEQYF; CDR3nt: TGCGCCAGCAGTTCAACCCCGGGACAGGGTACCCACGAGCAGTACTTC
len: 15; abundance: few; j_gene: TRBJ1-2; v_gene: TRBV4-2; d_gene: NA; CDR3aa: CASSQTGGRNYGYTF; CDR3nt: TGTGCCAGCAGCCAGACCGGGGGCCGTAACTATGGCTACACCTTC
len: 23; abundance: NA; j_gene: TRBJ1-5; v_gene: TRBV24-1; d_gene: TRBD1; CDR3aa: CATSDFPEPLYKSGTGGNQPQHF; CDR3nt: TGTGCCACCAGTGATTTCCCGGAGCCCCTCTACAAGTCCGGGACAGGGGGCAATCAGCCCCAGCATTTT
len: 15; abundance: few; j_gene: TRBJ1-5; v_gene: TRBV4-2; d_gene: NA; CDR3aa: CASSQEGQGDQPQHF; CDR3nt: TGTGCCAGCAGCCAAGAAGGCCAGGGTGATCAGCCCCAGCATTTT
len: 14; abundance: NA; j_gene: TRBJ1-2; v_gene: TRBV16; d_gene: NA; CDR3aa: CASSRLSGASGYTF; CDR3nt: TGTGCCAGCAGCCGTCTGTCGGGGGCAAGCGGCTACACCTTC
len: 17; abundance: few; j_gene: TRBJ2-3; v_gene: TRBV11-1; d_gene: TRBD2; CDR3aa: CASSSRTGGVSTDTQYF; CDR3nt: TGTGCCAGCAGCTCCCGGACGGGAGGAGTTAGCACAGATACGCAGTATTTT
len: 15; abundance: once; j_gene: TRBJ2-5; v_gene: TRBV5-1; d_gene: NA; CDR3aa: CASSWRGDFQETQYF; CDR3nt: TGCGCCAGCAGCTGGCGAGGGGACTTCCAAGAGACCCAGTACTTC
len: 13; abundance: once; j_gene: TRBJ2-4; v_gene: TRBV7-2; d_gene: NA; CDR3aa: CASRFGASNIQYF; CDR3nt: TGTGCCAGCAGATTCGGGGCCAGTAACATTCAGTACTTC
len: 17; abundance: NA; j_gene: TRBJ2-3; v_gene: TRBV6-1; d_gene: NA; CDR3aa: CASSEGGLAAPIDTQYF; CDR3nt: TGTGCCAGCAGTGAAGGCGGCTTAGCGGCACCGATAGATACGCAGTATTTT
len: 15; abundance: NA; j_gene: TRBJ2-3; v_gene: TRBV7-7; d_gene: TRBD2; CDR3aa: CASSLTSAFTDTQYF; CDR3nt: TGTGCCAGCAGTTTAACTAGCGCCTTCACAGATACGCAGTATTTT
len: 11; abundance: few; j_gene: TRBJ2-1; v_gene: TRBV12-3/TRBV12-4; d_gene: NA; CDR3aa: CASSLDAEQFF; CDR3nt: TGTGCCAGCAGTCTCGACGCTGAGCAGTTCTTC
len: 15; abundance: few; j_gene: TRBJ2-3; v_gene: TRBV6-6; d_gene: NA; CDR3aa: CASNSISASTDTQYF; CDR3nt: TGTGCCAGCAATTCCATAAGTGCTAGCACAGATACGCAGTATTTT
len: 16; abundance: NA; j_gene: TRBJ1-2; v_gene: TRBV10-3; d_gene: NA; CDR3aa: CAIRVGGKSANYGYTF; CDR3nt: TGTGCCATCAGGGTAGGAGGCAAGAGCGCTAACTATGGCTACACCTTC
len: 15; abundance: many; j_gene: TRBJ2-1; v_gene: TRBV29-1; d_gene: NA; CDR3aa: CSVEGGREGYNEQFF; CDR3nt: TGCAGCGTTGAAGGGGGCAGGGAAGGGTACAATGAGCAGTTCTTC
len: 19; abundance: NA; j_gene: TRBJ2-3; v_gene: TRBV9; d_gene: TRBD2; CDR3aa: CASSARQSSGAWGTDTQYF; CDR3nt: TGTGCCAGCAGCGCGCGCCAGAGTAGCGGGGCGTGGGGCACAGATACGCAGTATTTT
len: 11; abundance: NA; j_gene: TRBJ2-1; v_gene: TRBV3-1; d_gene: NA; CDR3aa: CATGQGYEQFF; CDR3nt: TGTGCCACCGGCCAGGGGTATGAGCAGTTCTTC
len: 14; abundance: NA; j_gene: TRBJ2-1; v_gene: TRBV28; d_gene: NA; CDR3aa: CATRGERAGNEQFF; CDR3nt: TGTGCCACCCGCGGGGAGCGGGCGGGCAATGAGCAGTTCTTC
len: 14; abundance: NA; j_gene: TRBJ2-1; v_gene: TRBV12-3/TRBV12-4; d_gene: TRBD1; CDR3aa: CASSLIGRTGEQFF; CDR3nt: TGTGCCAGCAGTTTAATCGGCAGGACAGGGGAGCAGTTCTTC
len: 13; abundance: NA; j_gene: TRBJ2-5; v_gene: TRBV12-3/TRBV12-4; d_gene: NA; CDR3aa: CASRPDPEETQYF; CDR3nt: TGTGCCAGCAGACCTGACCCGGAAGAGACCCAGTACTTC
len: 14; abundance: once; j_gene: TRBJ2-1; v_gene: TRBV29-1; d_gene: NA; CDR3aa: CSVEAGNSYNEQVF; CDR3nt: TGCAGCGTTGAAGCAGGGAATTCCTACAATGAGCAGGTCTTC
len: 13; abundance: few; j_gene: TRBJ2-5; v_gene: TRBV12-3/TRBV12-4; d_gene: NA; CDR3aa: CASRNGTQETQYF; CDR3nt: TGTGCCAGCAGGAACGGGACACAAGAGACCCAGTACTTC
len: 13; abundance: few; j_gene: TRBJ2-1; v_gene: TRBV20-1; d_gene: TRBD2; CDR3aa: CSDSGLVRNEQFF; CDR3nt: TGCAGTGACTCGGGACTAGTGCGCAATGAGCAGTTCTTC
len: 12; abundance: NA; j_gene: TRBJ2-3; v_gene: TRBV11-2; d_gene: NA; CDR3aa: CASSTWAETQYF; CDR3nt: TGTGCCAGCAGTACATGGGCCGAGACGCAGTATTTT
len: 14; abundance: NA; j_gene: TRBJ2-3; v_gene: TRBV20-1; d_gene: TRBD1; CDR3aa: CSARKTGITDTQYF; CDR3nt: TGCAGTGCTAGGAAGACAGGGATCACAGATACGCAGTATTTT
len: 17; abundance: NA; j_gene: TRBJ2-2; v_gene: TRBV4-2; d_gene: NA; CDR3aa: CASSQEERIRNTGELFF; CDR3nt: TGTGCCAGCAGCCAAGAGGAGAGGATACGGAACACCGGGGAGCTGTTTTTT
len: 13; abundance: NA; j_gene: TRBJ1-1; v_gene: TRBV13; d_gene: NA; CDR3aa: CASSSATNTEAFF; CDR3nt: TGTGCCAGCAGCTCCGCCACGAACACTGAAGCTTTCTTT
len: 16; abundance: NA; j_gene: TRBJ2-3; v_gene: TRBV5-5; d_gene: TRBD1; CDR3aa: CASNRLDRTNTDTQYF; CDR3nt: TGTGCCAGCAATAGGTTGGACAGGACCAACACAGATACGCAGTATTTT
len: 15; abundance: NA; j_gene: TRBJ2-5; v_gene: TRBV24-1; d_gene: NA; CDR3aa: CATSALAGGEETQYF; CDR3nt: TGTGCCACCAGTGCTCTGGCCGGGGGAGAAGAGACCCAGTACTTC
len: 13; abundance: NA; j_gene: TRBJ2-7; v_gene: TRBV11-2; d_gene: NA; CDR3aa: CASSFQGFHEQYF; CDR3nt: TGTGCCAGCAGTTTCCAGGGCTTCCACGAGCAGTACTTC
len: 12; abundance: few; j_gene: TRBJ2-1; v_gene: TRBV7-2; d_gene: NA; CDR3aa: CASNPKWNEQFF; CDR3nt: TGTGCCAGCAACCCAAAGTGGAATGAGCAGTTCTTC
len: 11; abundance: NA; j_gene: TRBJ2-5; v_gene: TRBV27; d_gene: NA; CDR3aa: CATASTGEQYF; CDR3nt: TGTGCCACCGCGTCTACGGGAGAGCAGTACTTC
len: 15; abundance: once; j_gene: TRBJ2-1; v_gene: TRBV7-2; d_gene: TRBD2; CDR3aa: CASSLVSSGGNEQFF; CDR3nt: TGTGCCAGCAGCTTAGTTTCCAGCGGGGGGAATGAGCAGTTCTTC
len: 16; abundance: NA; j_gene: TRBJ2-7; v_gene: TRBV5-6; d_gene: NA; CDR3aa: CASSFFYGYLSYEQYF; CDR3nt: TGTGCCAGCAGCTTCTTCTACGGATATTTGTCGTACGAGCAGTACTTC